The 2 T cell receptor beta chains in this list originate from one sample, sequenced in a study of T cell repertoires in cytomegalovirus infection. For these TCRs, the target antigens are not known. TCRdb itself ran the reads through MiXCR, one entry per CDR3 protein. The sample consists of approximately 110,000 distinct CDR3 sequences, 30% to 35% of them appearing once. This material consisted of CD8+ T cells from cultured PBMCs, taken from culture after CMV antigen stimulation. The source is a human donor in good health (CMV status not recorded). Some clones in this sample may be carry-over from other donors' samples.

This clonotype was observed a handful of times. This sequence joins TRBV7-6 and TRBJ2-7, with D perhaps matching TRBD1 or TRBD2 (5 bases each). V was trimmed by 6 bases and J by 4 bases, leaving 7 bases between them. CDR3 length: 11 amino acids. CDR1 SGHVS and CDR2 FNYEAQ come from the germline V gene. The CDR3, as DNA: TGTGCCAGCAGGGGACCGTACGAGCAGTACTTC. Protein product: CASRGPYEQYF.

The chain uses TRBV28 and TRBJ1-2; the match to TRBD1 covers 8 bases. V shed 4 bases and J 2 bases; nucleotides not matched to a gene: 6. This CDR3 has 15 residues. Germline V gene sequence: CDR1 MDHEN, CDR2 SYDVKM. CDR3 in DNA: TGTGCCAGCAGTTCCCAGGGGGCCGGCAACTATGGCTACACCTTC. It yields the protein CASSSQGAGNYGYTF.